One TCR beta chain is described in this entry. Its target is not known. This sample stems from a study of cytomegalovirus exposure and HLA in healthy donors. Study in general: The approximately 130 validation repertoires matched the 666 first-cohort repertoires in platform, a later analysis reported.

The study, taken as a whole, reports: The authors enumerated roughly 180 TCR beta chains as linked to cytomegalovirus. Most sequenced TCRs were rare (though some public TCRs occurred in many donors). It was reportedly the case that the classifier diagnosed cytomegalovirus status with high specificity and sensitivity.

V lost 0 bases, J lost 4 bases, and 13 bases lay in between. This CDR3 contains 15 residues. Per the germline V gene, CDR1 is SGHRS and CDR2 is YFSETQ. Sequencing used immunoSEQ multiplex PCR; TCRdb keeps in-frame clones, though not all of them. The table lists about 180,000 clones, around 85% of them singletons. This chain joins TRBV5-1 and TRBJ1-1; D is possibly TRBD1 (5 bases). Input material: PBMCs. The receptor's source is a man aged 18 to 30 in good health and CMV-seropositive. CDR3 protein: CASSLEPTGSTEAFF. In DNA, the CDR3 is TGCGCCAGCAGCTTGGAGCCTACAGGTAGCACTGAAGCTTTCTTT.